The 12 T cell receptor beta chains presented below share a single source sample, sequenced in a study of T cells in localized non-small cell lung cancer. Sequenced by immunoSEQ multiplex PCR; TCRdb stores in-frame clones only, minus some. In the table there are 33,000 or so clones, more than 65% of which are singletons. Sequencing was performed on peripheral blood, taken before any cancer treatment. Receptors originate from a male donor at least 60 years old with stage III squamous cell lung carcinoma.

This clone occurred a few times. The rearrangement links TRBV9 to TRBJ2-3; D not certain. The CDR3 contains 14 residues. The V gene lost 0 bases and the J gene lost 4 bases, with 9 bases spanning the gap. Germline V gives CDR1 SGDLS, CDR2 YYNGEE. CDR3 sequence reads: CASSVEQYPDTQYF. The CDR3 DNA reads TGTGCCAGCAGCGTAGAACAGTACCCAGATACGCAGTATTTT.

The CDR3 reads CASSQEETQYF. Here the CDR3 DNA reads TGTGCCAGCAGCCAAGAAGAGACCCAGTACTTC. V and J are TRBV14 and TRBJ2-5; unclear D gene. This CDR3 comprises 11 residues. Trimming took 0 bases from V and 4 from J, leaving 0 bases between them. CDR1 is SGHDN, CDR2 FVKESK, per germline.

The table lists this clone with a count of one. The chain is built from TRBV7-6 and TRBJ2-1; 11 nucleotides match TRBD2. This CDR3 contains 16 residues. Germline trimming cut 1 base from V and 5 bases from J; bases unmatched to any gene: 4. Germline V gene lookup returns CDR1 SGHVS and CDR2 FNYEAQ. The CDR3, as DNA: TGTGCCAGCAGCTTAGTGGGGACTAGCGGAAACAATGAGCAGTTCTTC. It encodes CASSLVGTSGNNEQFF.

V gene TRBV9 combines with J gene TRBJ1-4; TRBD1 matches at 9 bases. There are 15 residues in the CDR3. The germline CDR1 and CDR2 sequences are SGDLS and YYNGEE. With V trimmed by 2 bases and J by 6 bases, 5 bases remained unmatched. The CDR3 region is CASSVSGQGYEKLFF. As DNA, the CDR3 is TGTGCCAGCAGCGTTTCGGGACAGGGATATGAAAAACTGTTTTTT.

This chain connects TRBV21-1 to TRBJ2-1; TRBD2, as called in the table, went unchecked against the DNA. TRBV21-1 is listed as a pseudogene. CDR3 length: 18 amino acids. The CDR3 protein is CASSKEISGAYSYNEQFF. Here the CDR3 DNA reads TGTGCCAGCAGCAAAGAAATCAGCGGGGCGTACTCCTACAATGAGCAGTTCTTC.

The chain uses TRBV5-4 and TRBJ2-3; 13 bases align to TRBD2. The CDR3 consists of 17 residues. CDR1 and CDR2 from the germline V gene are SGHNT and YYREEE (reference sequence). V lost 4 bases and J lost 3; bases outside the gene matches: 8. CDR3 DNA: TGTGCCAGCAGCGCGGCCGGGACTAGCGGGAAAACAGATACGCAGTATTTT. Translating gives CASSAAGTSGKTDTQYF.

The V gene is TRBV5-1, the J gene TRBJ2-1; D is ambiguous. Trimming took 3 bases from V and 6 from J, leaving 13 bases between them. From germline, CDR1 is SGHRS and CDR2 YFSETQ. There are 14 residues in the CDR3. The CDR3 sequence: CASSSGIPGNEQFF. CDR3 bases: TGCGCCAGCAGCTCTGGGATACCTGGCAATGAGCAGTTCTTC.

The rearrangement links TRBV6-5 to TRBJ2-5; 8 nucleotides match TRBD1. CDR1 and CDR2 (germline): MNHEY, SVGAGI. J was trimmed by 2 bases and V by 4 bases; bases with no gene match: 9. The CDR3 is 16 residues long. CDR3 protein: CASSFNPRDRQETQYF. The DNA of the CDR3 is TGTGCCAGCAGTTTCAATCCCCGGGACAGGCAAGAGACCCAGTACTTC.

The chain links TRBV5-1 to TRBJ1-2; 7 positions agree with TRBD1. This CDR3 has 16 amino acids. J gave up 4 bases and V 3 bases, and 12 bases lay outside the gene matches. The germline V gene has CDR1 SGHRS and CDR2 YFSETQ. Here the CDR3 reads CASSSYPGQERYGYTF. CDR3 coding DNA: TGCGCCAGCAGCTCCTACCCCGGACAGGAGCGCTATGGCTACACCTTC. Combining the CDR3 with reference TRBV5-1 and TRBJ1-2 gives the whole variable domain KAGVTQTPRYLIKTRGQQVTLSCSPISGHRSVSWYQQTPGQGLQFLFEYFSETQRNKGNFPGRFSGRQFSNSRSEMNVSTLELGDSALYLCASSSYPGQERYGYTFGSGTRLTVV.

This chain joins TRBV19 and TRBJ2-1; tentatively, D is TRBD2 (5 bases). The V gene's germline CDR1 is LNHDA and CDR2 SQIVND (reference sequence). Trimming removed 4 bases at V and 2 bases at J, with 15 bases between. The CDR3 consists of 16 residues. CDR3 residues: CASSSSVFGAYNEQFF. The CDR3 DNA is TGTGCCAGTAGTAGCTCAGTTTTCGGGGCCTACAATGAGCAGTTCTTC.

J is TRBJ1-5 and V is TRBV21-1. TRBV21-1 represents a pseudogene. CDR3 size: 13 residues. This CDR3 is CASSSRVGWPQHF. CDR3 DNA sequence: TGTGCCAGCAGCTCCCGGGTAGGCTGGCCCCAGCATTTT.

The gene calls are TRBV30 and TRBJ2-2; 8 bases are a match to TRBD1. Per germline, CDR1 GTSNPN and CDR2 SVGIG (reference sequence). CDR3 length: 13 residues. V shed 4 bases and J 7 bases; nucleotides not matched to a gene: 5. CDR3 DNA sequence: TGTGCCTGGAACAGGGGGGTGGGCGGGGAGCTGTTTTTT. Translating gives CAWNRGVGGELFF. The complete variable domain, with remaining parts taken from reference TRBV30 and TRBJ2-2, reads SQTIHQWPATLVQPVGSPLSLECTVEGTSNPNLYWYRQAAGRGLQLLFYSVGIGQISSEVPQNLSASRPQDRQFILSSKKLLLSDSGFYLCAWNRGVGGELFFGEGSRLTVL.